These T cell receptor beta chains were read from a single sample in a study of vaccination and CD4 T cells after COVID-19. In TCRdb, the PCR reads were re-called with MiXCR into one record per CDR3 protein. The sample yields 11,000 to 15,000 distinct CDR3 sequences, under 25% seen once. Antigens of these TCRs are unknown. Sequenced: cultured CD4+ T cells from blood. The receptors stem from a human donor with COVID-19. Each CDR3 is given with its conserved first and last residue. A D gene is named only where the DNA matches it firmly. Expanded clones get a size class; other rows say once, few or many, or leave the size out.

abundance,d_gene,v_gene,j_gene,CDR3nt,CDR3aa
.,TRBD1,TRBV9,TRBJ1-1,TGCGCCAGCAAGTTAACGGACAGGGCGGACACTGAAGCTTTCTTT,CASKLTDRADTEAFF
.,.,TRBV5-5,TRBJ1-5,TGTGCCAGCAGCCCTTTTTATAGCAATCAGCCCCAGCATTTT,CASSPFYSNQPQHF
.,.,TRBV11-1,TRBJ2-3,TGTGCCAGCAGCCTGACCCCCTGGGGTGGTGGTGGCACAGATACGCAGTATTTT,CASSLTPWGGGGTDTQYF
medium-sized,TRBD1,TRBV20-1,TRBJ1-2,TGCAGTGAAAGGACAGGGGTTGGCTACACCTTC,CSERTGVGYTF
.,.,TRBV4-2,TRBJ1-4,TGTGCCAGCAGCCACCCCAGGGAATCTTTAAGTGAAAAACTGTTTTTT,CASSHPRESLSEKLFF
few,TRBD1,TRBV11-3,TRBJ2-1,TGTGCCAGCAGCTCCCGGGACAGCTACAATGAGCAGTTCTTC,CASSSRDSYNEQFF
.,.,TRBV5-6,TRBJ2-3,TGTGCCAGCAGCTCCTCTAGCACAGATACGCAGTATTTT,CASSSSSTDTQYF
few,.,TRBV11-2,TRBJ2-6,TGTGCCAGCAGTCCAGAGACTGGGGCCAACGTCCTGACTTTC,CASSPETGANVLTF
few,TRBD2,TRBV6-1,TRBJ2-5,TGTGCCAGCAGGCAACCGGGGGGGGTGGAGACCCAGTACTTC,CASRQPGGVETQYF
.,.,TRBV10-2,TRBJ1-5,TGCGCCAGCAGTGAGTCCCCGGACAGTCTCCTGGGGCAGCCCCAGCATTTT,CASSESPDSLLGQPQHF
.,.,TRBV20-1,TRBJ2-5,TGCAGTGCTAGAGACAGCACCCAAGAGACCCAGTACTTC,CSARDSTQETQYF
.,TRBD1,TRBV28,TRBJ1-1,TGTGCCAGCGGTCAGGGGGCCGAAGCTTTCTTT,CASGQGAEAFF
.,TRBD1,TRBV5-1,TRBJ1-1,TGCGCCAGCAGCTTGGCTTCGGGACAGATGAACACTGAAGCTTTCTTT,CASSLASGQMNTEAFF
few,.,TRBV27,TRBJ2-7,TGTGCCAGCAGTTTAACCCGGGAATCCTACTACGAGCAGTACTTC,CASSLTRESYYEQYF
few,TRBD2,TRBV2,TRBJ2-2,TGTGCCAGCGGGACTAGCGGGGGGGCGTTGGAGCTGTTTTTT,CASGTSGGALELFF
.,.,TRBV7-2,TRBJ1-1,TGTGCCAGCAGCTTAGATTCGGGGTCGAACACTGAAGCTTTCTTT,CASSLDSGSNTEAFF
.,.,TRBV29-1,TRBJ1-2,TGCAGCGTCGTACCCGGACGTAACTATGGCTACACCTTC,CSVVPGRNYGYTF
.,.,TRBV29-1,TRBJ2-2,TGCAGCGTGGAAAACAGGCTCACCGGGGAGCTGTTTTTT,CSVENRLTGELFF
few,.,TRBV24-1,TRBJ1-1,TGTGCCACCAGGGGGGAATGCGGGGGGTATGAAGCTTTCTTT,CATRGECGGYEAFF
.,.,TRBV6-2/TRBV6-3,TRBJ2-6,TGTGCCAGCAGTTACGGGGGACCCTCGACGGGGGCCAACGTCCTGACTTTC,CASSYGGPSTGANVLTF
few,TRBD1,TRBV27,TRBJ1-3,TGTGCCAGCAGTTTATCGGGACAGCGTGGAAACACCATATATTTT,CASSLSGQRGNTIYF
.,TRBD1,TRBV18,TRBJ1-1,TGTGCCAGCTCACAGGACAGGAACTATGAAGCTTTCTTT,CASSQDRNYEAFF
medium-sized,TRBD1,TRBV20-1,TRBJ1-2,TGCAGTGCCGGGACAGCGTCCCGGTTAGGCTACACCTTC,CSAGTASRLGYTF
.,.,TRBV5-1,TRBJ1-3,TGCGCCAGCAGCTTGGCAGTAATCTCTGGAAACACCATATATTTT,CASSLAVISGNTIYF
few,.,TRBV6-1,TRBJ1-3,TGTGCCAGCAGTGACTTGGCAGGGTTCTATTTT,CASSDLAGFYF
few,TRBD1,TRBV19,TRBJ2-6,TGTGCCAGTAGTACCGGAACAGGGGCCGGGGCCAACGTCCTGACTTTC,CASSTGTGAGANVLTF
medium-sized,TRBD2,TRBV5-1,TRBJ2-5,TGTGCCAGCAGCCCTCTTGCGGGGGGCCCAGAGACCCAGTACTTC,CASSPLAGGPETQYF
hyperexpanded,TRBD1,TRBV7-8,TRBJ2-1,TGTGCCAGCAGCCGATCCGACAGGGAGACTGAGCAGTTCTTC,CASSRSDRETEQFF
medium-sized,TRBD1,TRBV6-5,TRBJ1-6,TGTGCCAGCAGTCACTTGGGACAGCCTAATTCACCCCTCCACTTT,CASSHLGQPNSPLHF
few,.,TRBV6-1,TRBJ1-1,TGTGCCAGCAGTATACAGGGAAACACTGAAGCTTTCTTT,CASSIQGNTEAFF
.,TRBD1,TRBV19,TRBJ1-5,TGTGCCAGTAGTAGGGACAGGGATCAGCCCCAGCATTTT,CASSRDRDQPQHF
few,TRBD1,TRBV9,TRBJ2-7,TGTGCCAGCAGCGTAGGGGCAGGGGGCTCCTACGAGCAGTACTTC,CASSVGAGGSYEQYF
once,.,TRBV19,TRBJ2-3,TGTGCCAGTAGTATCCCCCGGGCAGATACGCAGTATTTT,CASSIPRADTQYF
.,.,TRBV7-2,TRBJ2-5,TGTGCCAGCAGCCGCCGGGACGCGGAGACCCAGTACTTC,CASSRRDAETQYF
few,.,TRBV5-1,TRBJ1-3,TGCGCCAGCAGCCGGGACAACTCTGGAAACACCATATATTTT,CASSRDNSGNTIYF
.,.,TRBV20-1,TRBJ1-5,TGCAGTGCATCCGCCGGGCCCTATAGCAATCAGCCCCAGCATTTT,CSASAGPYSNQPQHF
medium-sized,.,TRBV11-2,TRBJ1-2,TGTGCCAGCAGCTTAGATGGCGTTTCTAACTATGGCTACACCTTC,CASSLDGVSNYGYTF
few,.,TRBV28,TRBJ2-6,TGTGCCAGCAGTTTAGGAGGCCAGGGTTATCCTGGGGCCAACGTCCTGACTTTC,CASSLGGQGYPGANVLTF